This TCR beta chain was sequenced during a study of OX40 agonist ivuxolimab in advanced cancers. Study information: Every 2 weeks, patients got intravenous ivuxolimab at one of six dose levels (0.01-10 mg/kg).

Data came from immunoSEQ multiplex PCR; TCRdb stores just in-frame clones and leaves some out. Among roughly 56,000 clones, 80% to 90% were seen once, and the ten largest hold roughly 4.8%. A word on this clone: Its antigen is not identified.

General study findings and limits: Antigens targeted by the expanded peripheral T cells were not determined. Low normalized clonal expansion also occurred in some nonresponding patients. On average, CD8+ T cells had more expanded clones than CD4+.

The TCR originated in an adult with an advanced solid tumor such as melanoma, head and neck, liver or kidney cancer. This sample comprised CD4+ or CD8+ T cells sorted from blood, obtained in a trial of the OX40 agonist ivuxolimab.

The DNA for the CDR3 is TGTGCCAGCAGCCCATTCCCCGGATCTATGCAGTTCTTC. Translating gives CASSPFPGSMQFF. V usage is TRBV9 and J usage is TRBJ2-1; no reliable D call. CDR1 SGDLS and CDR2 YYNGEE come from the germline V gene. CDR3 length: 13 amino acids. The V and J ends lost 4 bases and 12 bases respectively, with 17 bases between them.